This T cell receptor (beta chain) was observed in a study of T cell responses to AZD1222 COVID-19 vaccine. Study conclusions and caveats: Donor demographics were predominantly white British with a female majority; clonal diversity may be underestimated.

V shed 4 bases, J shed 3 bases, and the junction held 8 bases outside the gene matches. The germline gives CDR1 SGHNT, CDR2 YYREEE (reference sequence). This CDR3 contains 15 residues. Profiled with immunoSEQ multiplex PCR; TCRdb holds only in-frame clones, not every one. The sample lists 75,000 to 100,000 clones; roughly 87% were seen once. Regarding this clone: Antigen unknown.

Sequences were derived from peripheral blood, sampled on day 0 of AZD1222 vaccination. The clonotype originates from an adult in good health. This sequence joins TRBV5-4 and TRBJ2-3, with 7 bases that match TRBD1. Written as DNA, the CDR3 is TGTGCCAGCAGCGACTGGGACAGAAGGACAGATACGCAGTATTTT. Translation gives CASSDWDRRTDTQYF.